This TCR beta chain was observed in a study of early T cells in non-severe SARS-CoV-2 infection. Study outcomes and limitations: Matching with VDJdb favored anti-spike CD8 responses (missing private and CD4 specificities).

This clonotype has only a few counts. Antigen: not known. One entry per CDR3 protein results from TCRdb running MiXCR on the 5' RACE reads. The repertoire holds roughly 52,000 distinct CDR3 sequences, under 8% seen once, with approximately 6.3% in the top ten. Specimen: whole blood, collected at baseline. This TCR derives from an adult who was a healthcare worker with PCR-confirmed SARS-CoV-2 infection or an uninfected control (not recorded which).

CDR3 amino acids: CASSQYRGSSTEAFF. The CDR3 DNA reads TGCGCCAGCAGCCAGTACAGGGGGTCAAGCACTGAAGCTTTCTTT. V and J are TRBV4-3 and TRBJ1-1; 8 bases match TRBD1. V lost 3 bases and J lost 4; bases outside the gene matches: 7. This CDR3 has 15 amino acids. Germline lookup yields CDR1 LGHNA and CDR2 YSLEER.